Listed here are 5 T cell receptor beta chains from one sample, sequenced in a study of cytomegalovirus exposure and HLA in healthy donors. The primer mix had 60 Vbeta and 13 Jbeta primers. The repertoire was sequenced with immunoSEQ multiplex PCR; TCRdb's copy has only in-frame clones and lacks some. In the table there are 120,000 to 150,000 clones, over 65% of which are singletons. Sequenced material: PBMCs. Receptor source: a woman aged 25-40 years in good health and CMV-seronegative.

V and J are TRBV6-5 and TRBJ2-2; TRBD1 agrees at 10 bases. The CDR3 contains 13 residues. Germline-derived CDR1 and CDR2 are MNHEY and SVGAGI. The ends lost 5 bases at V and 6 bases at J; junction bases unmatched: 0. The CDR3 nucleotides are TGTGCCAGCAGTGGACAGGGGGCCGGGGAGCTGTTTTTT. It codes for CASSGQGAGELFF.

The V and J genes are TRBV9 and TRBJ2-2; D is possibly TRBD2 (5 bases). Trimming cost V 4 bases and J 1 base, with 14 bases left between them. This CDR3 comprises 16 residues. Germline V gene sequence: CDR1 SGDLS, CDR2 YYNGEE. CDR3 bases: TGTGCCAGCAGCCCGAGGGTCATACAGAACACCGGGGAGCTGTTTTTT. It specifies CASSPRVIQNTGELFF.

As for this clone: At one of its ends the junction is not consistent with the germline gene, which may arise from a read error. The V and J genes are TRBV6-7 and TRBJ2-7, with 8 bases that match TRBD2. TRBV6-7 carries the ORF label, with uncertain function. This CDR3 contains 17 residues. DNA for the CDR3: TGTGTCAGCAGTTACCCTATGAAGCGGGGGCGCATCTACGAGCAGTACTTC. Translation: CVSSYPMKRGRIYEQYF.

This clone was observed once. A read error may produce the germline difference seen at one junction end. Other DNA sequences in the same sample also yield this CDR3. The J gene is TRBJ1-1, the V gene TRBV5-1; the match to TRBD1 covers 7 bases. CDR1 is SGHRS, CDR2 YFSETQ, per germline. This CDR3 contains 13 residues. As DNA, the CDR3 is TGCGCCAGCAGTACACAGGGGAACACTGAGGCTTTCTTT. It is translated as CASSTQGNTEAFF.

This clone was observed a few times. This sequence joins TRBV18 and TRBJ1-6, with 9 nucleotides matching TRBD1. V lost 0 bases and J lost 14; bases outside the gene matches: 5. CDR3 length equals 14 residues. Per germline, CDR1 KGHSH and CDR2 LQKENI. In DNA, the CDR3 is TGTGCCAGCTCACCACCAGGAGACAGGGGGGCCCTCCACTTT. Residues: CASSPPGDRGALHF.